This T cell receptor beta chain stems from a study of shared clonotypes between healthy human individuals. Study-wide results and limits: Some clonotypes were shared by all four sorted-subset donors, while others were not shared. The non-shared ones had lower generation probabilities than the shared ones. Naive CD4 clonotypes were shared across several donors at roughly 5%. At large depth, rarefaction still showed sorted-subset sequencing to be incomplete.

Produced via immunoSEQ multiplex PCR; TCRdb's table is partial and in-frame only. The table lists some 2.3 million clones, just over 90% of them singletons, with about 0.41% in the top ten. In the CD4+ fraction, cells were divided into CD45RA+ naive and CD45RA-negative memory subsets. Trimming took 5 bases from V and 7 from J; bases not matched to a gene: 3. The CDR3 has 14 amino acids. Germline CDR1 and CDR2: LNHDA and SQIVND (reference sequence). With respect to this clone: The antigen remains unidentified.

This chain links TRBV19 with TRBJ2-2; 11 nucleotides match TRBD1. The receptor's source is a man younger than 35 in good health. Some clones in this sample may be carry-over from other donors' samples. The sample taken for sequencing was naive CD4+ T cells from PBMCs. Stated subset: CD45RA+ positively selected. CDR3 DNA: TGTGCCAGTAGTCGGGACAGGGGGATCGGGGAGCTGTTTTTT. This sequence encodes CASSRDRGIGELFF.